One sample yielded the 14 T cell receptor beta chains listed below, sequenced in a study of T cells in Graves' hyperthyroidism and ophthalmopathy. RNA transcripts were the template for amplifying TCR beta CDR3 regions. A first-round RT-PCR of the TCR CDR3 used the HTBI primer set. TCRdb re-called the multiplex PCR reads through MiXCR, storing one row per CDR3 protein. The sample carries 660,000 or so distinct CDR3 sequences, less than 25% recorded once. The sample taken for sequencing was blood. These receptors were collected from a man younger than 40 with Graves' ophthalmopathy.

The V gene is TRBV19, the J gene TRBJ1-1; no clear D. The V gene lost 6 bases and the J gene lost 3 bases, with 11 bases spanning the gap. CDR3 length: 13 amino acids. Germline assignment: CDR1 LNHDA and CDR2 SQIVND (reference sequence). As DNA, the CDR3 is TGTGCCAGTAGACAAAATTGGGACACTGAAGCTTTCTTT. Encoded protein: CASRQNWDTEAFF.

The chain has TRBV28 and TRBJ1-2; D call uncertain. The V gene's germline CDR1 is MDHEN and CDR2 SYDVKM. The V gene lost 5 bases and the J gene lost 4 bases, with 14 bases spanning the gap. This CDR3 spans 14 amino acids. CDR3 sequence (DNA): TGTGCCAGCAGTAACGCCTTTGACATCTATGGCTACACCTTC. Translating it yields CASSNAFDIYGYTF.

This clonotype was picked up a small number of times. This rearrangement joins TRBV9 to TRBJ2-3; 13 nucleotides match TRBD2. The V gene end was trimmed by 3 bases and the J gene end by 4 bases; junction bases not matched to a gene: 5. CDR3 size: 16 residues. Per germline, CDR1 SGDLS and CDR2 YYNGEE. CDR3 amino acids: CASSETSGRAPDTQYF. CDR3 DNA: TGTGCCAGCAGCGAAACTAGCGGGAGGGCCCCAGATACGCAGTATTTT.

In its sample, this clonotype was seen many times. CDR3 residues: CSALPRSSYEQYF. CDR3 coding DNA: TGCAGTGCCCTACCCAGGAGCTCCTACGAGCAGTACTTC. The rearrangement uses TRBV20-1 and TRBJ2-7; unclear D gene. Germline CDR1 is DFQATT and CDR2 is SNEGSKA (reference sequence). V lost 6 bases, J lost 0 bases, and 12 bases lay in between. The CDR3 runs 13 residues.

This clonotype has a count of ten or more. This chain connects TRBV18 to TRBJ2-3; D is possibly TRBD2 (6 bases). Germline-derived CDR1 and CDR2 are KGHSH and LQKENI. The ends were cut back, 1 base at V and 1 base at J, with 12 bases in the middle. This CDR3 has 16 amino acids. CDR3 in DNA: TGTGCCAGCTCACCACGGCCGGGAGAAGGCACAGATACGCAGTATTTT. This codes for CASSPRPGEGTDTQYF.

This clonotype was counted a few times. The chain joins TRBV12-3 or TRBV12-4 to TRBJ2-2; 7 bases fit TRBD1. Trimming cost V 5 bases and J 7 bases; bases outside gene matches: 10. The CDR3 is 15 residues long. The CDR3 bases are TGTGCCAGCAGTCCCACAGGGGCCTGGGGCGGGGAGCTGTTTTTT. Protein product: CASSPTGAWGGELFF.

This clonotype came up many times. The rearrangement links TRBV18 to TRBJ2-7; D ambiguous. Germline V gene sequence: CDR1 KGHSH, CDR2 LQKENI. The CDR3 length is 14 residues. V was shortened by 6 bases and J by 0 bases, with 12 bases between the two germline ends. CDR3 protein: CASSFDSVSYEQYF. The CDR3 DNA sequence: TGTGCCAGCTCCTTTGACTCCGTCTCCTACGAGCAGTACTTC.

The V gene is TRBV5-4, the J gene TRBJ1-2, with unresolved D. V lost 0 bases, J lost 8 bases, and 11 bases lay in between. The CDR3 is 13 amino acids. Germline V gives CDR1 SGHNT, CDR2 YYREEE (reference sequence). This CDR3 is CASSLGQSRGYTF. As DNA, the CDR3 is TGTGCCAGCAGCTTGGGCCAGTCTAGGGGCTACACCTTC. The full variable domain, its missing parts supplied by reference TRBV5-4 and TRBJ1-2, is ETGVTQSPTHLIKTRGQQVTLRCSSQSGHNTVSWYQQALGQGPQFIFQYYREEENGRGNFPPRFSGLQFPNYSSELNVNALELDDSALYLCASSLGQSRGYTFGSGTRLTVV.

Ten or more counts support this clonotype. This chain links TRBV28 with TRBJ2-1, with D perhaps matching TRBD1 (6 bases). The CDR3 contains 15 residues. With 6 bases removed from V and 3 bases from J, the gap between germline ends came to 15 bases. Looked up from germline, CDR1 is MDHEN and CDR2 is SYDVKM. This CDR3 reads CASRPSGGDYNEQFF. DNA of the CDR3: TGTGCCAGCAGACCTTCTGGGGGCGACTACAATGAGCAGTTCTTC.

The J gene is TRBJ1-1, the V gene TRBV15, with 10 bases lining up with TRBD1. J lost 5 bases, V lost 3 bases, and 6 bases had no gene match. CDR1 and CDR2 from the germline V gene are LNHNV and YYDKDF (reference sequence). The length of the CDR3 is 15 residues. CDR3 in amino acids: CATSRGTGAETEAFF. CDR3 coding DNA: TGTGCCACCAGCAGGGGGACAGGGGCAGAAACTGAAGCTTTCTTT.

This clonotype has at least ten counts. The chain links TRBV28 to TRBJ2-7; 9 nucleotides match TRBD1. The V gene end was trimmed by 2 bases and the J gene end by 5 bases; junction bases not matched to a gene: 7. This CDR3 has 15 residues. In germline, CDR1 is MDHEN, CDR2 SYDVKM. CDR3 sequence reads: CASSLGGTGSHEQYF. DNA for the CDR3: TGTGCCAGCAGTTTAGGCGGGACAGGGAGTCACGAGCAGTACTTC.

Many counts were recorded for this clonotype. The chain links TRBV5-1 to TRBJ2-1, with unresolved D. The ends were cut back, 1 base at V and 2 bases at J, with 13 bases in the middle. The V gene's germline CDR1 is SGHRS and CDR2 YFSETQ. The CDR3 has 16 residues. The CDR3 nucleotides are TGCGCCAGCAGCTTGATGCCCTCCTCGACCTACAATGAGCAGTTCTTC. This translates into CASSLMPSSTYNEQFF.

This clonotype was counted a few times. The CDR3 spells CASSLTAFSEQYF. DNA of the CDR3: TGTGCCAGCAGTTTGACAGCCTTTAGTGAGCAGTACTTC. The rearrangement uses TRBV28 and TRBJ2-7, with a possible D match to TRBD1 (5 bases). The CDR3 is 13 residues long. Trimming pared 3 bases from V and 7 bases from J, leaving 13 bases between. Germline loops: CDR1 MDHEN, CDR2 SYDVKM.

This clonotype has a count of ten or more. This chain joins TRBV12-3 or TRBV12-4 and TRBJ2-7; possibly TRBD1 or TRBD2 for D (6 bases each). The V gene lost 3 bases and the J gene lost 7 bases, with 16 bases spanning the gap. This CDR3 region has 14 residues. The CDR3 nucleotides are TGTGCCAGCAGTTTGGCGGGGACATTGAGTGAGCAGTACTTC. It translates to CASSLAGTLSEQYF.